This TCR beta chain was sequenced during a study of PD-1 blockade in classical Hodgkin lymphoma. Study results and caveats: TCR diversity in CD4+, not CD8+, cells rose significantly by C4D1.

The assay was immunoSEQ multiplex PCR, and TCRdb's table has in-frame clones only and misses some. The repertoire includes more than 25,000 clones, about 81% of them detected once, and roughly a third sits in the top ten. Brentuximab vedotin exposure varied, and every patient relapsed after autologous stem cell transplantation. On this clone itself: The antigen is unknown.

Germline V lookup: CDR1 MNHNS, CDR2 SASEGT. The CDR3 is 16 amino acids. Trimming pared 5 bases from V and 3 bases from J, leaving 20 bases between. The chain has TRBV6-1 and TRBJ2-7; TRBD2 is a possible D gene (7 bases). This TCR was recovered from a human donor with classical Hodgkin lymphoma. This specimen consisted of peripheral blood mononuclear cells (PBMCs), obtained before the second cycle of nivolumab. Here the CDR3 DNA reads TGTGCCAGCAGTCAAGGAGGGGGGGACGTCAGCTACGAGCAGTACTTC. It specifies CASSQGGGDVSYEQYF.